The 26 T cell receptor beta chains reported below all come from one sample, sequenced in a study of T cell repertoires in cytomegalovirus infection. TCRdb reanalysed the reads using MiXCR and keeps one entry per CDR3 protein. The table records about 220,000 distinct CDR3 sequences, approximately 40% of them present only once. These receptors are not linked to any known antigen. The sequencing used CD8+ T cells from cultured PBMCs, collected from culture after CMV antigen stimulation. The receptors come from a human donor in good health (CMV status not recorded). Some clones in this sample may be carry-over from other donors' samples.

V usage is TRBV27 and J usage is TRBJ1-4; 7 nucleotides line up with TRBD1. Per the germline V gene, CDR1 is MNHEY and CDR2 is SMNVEV (reference sequence). Germline trimming cut 3 bases from V and 5 bases from J; bases unmatched to any gene: 9. The CDR3 contains 16 residues. CDR3 residues: CASSFGLTGPNEKLFF. The CDR3 DNA sequence: TGTGCCAGCAGTTTCGGGCTGACAGGGCCGAATGAAAAACTGTTTTTT.

The chain carries TRBV15 and TRBJ2-1; 10 nucleotides agree with TRBD2. The CDR3 runs 15 residues. Germline V CDR1 and CDR2: LNHNV, YYDKDF (reference sequence). V was pared by 3 bases and J by 10 bases, with 9 bases of the junction left unmatched. The CDR3 protein is CATSSVLAGVGEQFF. DNA for the CDR3: TGTGCCACCAGCAGCGTCCTAGCGGGAGTAGGAGAGCAGTTCTTC.

This clonotype was seen only a few times. V gene TRBV28 combines with J gene TRBJ2-2, with D tentatively TRBD2 (6 bases). Trimming removed 10 bases from V and 4 bases from J, with 13 bases in between. Germline values: CDR1 MDHEN, CDR2 SYDVKM. The CDR3 runs 13 residues. CDR3 coding DNA: TGTGCCACCGCGGGATACAGCACCGGGGAGCTGTTTTTT. It translates to CATAGYSTGELFF.

The V and J genes are TRBV11-1 and TRBJ2-1; tentatively, D is TRBD1 (6 bases). Trimming stripped 4 bases from V and 5 bases from J, with 21 bases between. The CDR3 consists of 17 residues. The germline V gene encodes CDR1 SGHAT and CDR2 FQDESV (reference sequence). The CDR3 sequence: CASSSVLRQVTHNEQFF. The DNA for the CDR3 is TGTGCCAGCAGCTCAGTACTTCGACAGGTTACACACAATGAGCAGTTCTTC.

V gene TRBV27 combines with J gene TRBJ2-3, with a weak D call TRBD2 (6 bases). Germline CDR1 MNHEY, CDR2 SMNVEV (reference sequence). Trimming removed 5 bases at V and 14 bases at J, with 20 bases between. This CDR3 contains 13 residues. The CDR3 spells CASSLGLNLDLYF. CDR3 in DNA: TGTGCCAGCAGTCTGGGACTCAATTTGGATCTGTATTTT.

The CDR3 sequence is CASSGLAGGYEQYF. The CDR3 DNA reads TGTGCCAGCAGTGGACTAGCGGGAGGTTACGAGCAGTACTTC. The chain uses TRBV2 and TRBJ2-7; TRBD2 aligns across 13 bases. The V segment lost 4 bases and the J segment 4 bases; nucleotides outside the gene matches: 1. The germline gives CDR1 SNHLY, CDR2 FYNNEI. This CDR3 spans 14 amino acids.

The chain is built from TRBV4-1 and TRBJ1-1; TRBD1 is a possible D gene (5 bases). V was pared by 1 base and J by 1 base, with 10 bases between. This CDR3 has 15 residues. In germline, CDR1 is MGHRA, CDR2 YSYEKL. The CDR3 DNA follows: TGCGCCAGCAGCCAAGTTGGGGGTGGGAACACTGAAGCTTTCTTT. Translating gives CASSQVGGGNTEAFF.

The CDR3 sequence: CASSLGRSYGYTF. CDR3 DNA sequence: TGTGCCAGCAGCCTCGGACGGAGTTATGGCTACACCTTC. V usage is TRBV27 and J usage is TRBJ1-2, with D hard to call. V dropped 6 bases and J dropped 5 bases, with 13 bases sitting between them. CDR1 is MNHEY and CDR2 is SMNVEV in the germline V gene (reference sequence). This CDR3 has 13 residues.

This clonotype showed up just a few times. This sequence joins TRBV20-1 and TRBJ1-2; D is undetermined. V was shortened by 1 base and J by 8 bases, with 14 bases between the two germline ends. From germline, CDR1 is DFQATT and CDR2 SNEGSKA (reference sequence). This CDR3 is built from 13 residues. The CDR3 DNA follows: TGCAGTGCTAGAGGCTCCGACCTGGAGGGCTACACCTTC. Its protein product is CSARGSDLEGYTF.

This clonotype was picked up a small number of times. The chain links TRBV7-6 to TRBJ2-5; D is perhaps TRBD1 or TRBD2 (6 bases each). The CDR3 extends over 18 amino acids. Germline V gene sequence: CDR1 SGHVS, CDR2 FNYEAQ. V dropped 0 bases and J dropped 4 bases, with 21 bases sitting between them. CDR3 sequence (DNA): TGTGCCAGCAGCTTAGCGGGGGCCGGGACCCGGGGGCGAGAGACCCAGTACTTC. Translating it yields CASSLAGAGTRGRETQYF.

This clonotype was observed many times. The chain is built from TRBV7-2 and TRBJ2-5; no definite D call. CDR1 is SGHTA and CDR2 is FQGNSA in the germline V gene. The V gene lost 2 bases and the J gene lost 5 bases, with 15 bases spanning the gap. The CDR3 has 15 amino acids. CDR3 residues: CASSLSPRGAETQYF. CDR3 nucleotides: TGTGCCAGCAGCTTAAGCCCGAGAGGAGCGGAGACCCAGTACTTC.

The J gene is TRBJ1-6, the V gene TRBV15; D is perhaps TRBD1 (5 bases). This CDR3 contains 15 residues. Germline CDR1 reads LNHNV; CDR2 reads YYDKDF (reference sequence). Trimming pared 5 bases from V and 3 bases from J, leaving 11 bases between. CDR3 in amino acids: CATSGGTDYNSPLHF. The CDR3 bases are TGTGCCACCAGCGGGGGGACGGACTATAATTCACCCCTCCACTTT.

The chain uses TRBV27 and TRBJ2-6; either TRBD1 or TRBD2 may supply D (5 bases each). Trimming pared 3 bases from V and 0 bases from J, leaving 9 bases between. This CDR3 spans 16 amino acids. Germline CDR1 reads MNHEY; CDR2 reads SMNVEV (reference sequence). The chain's CDR3 is CASSLGVSSGANVLTF. CDR3 DNA sequence: TGTGCCAGCAGTTTGGGGGTTAGCTCTGGGGCCAACGTCCTGACTTTC.

The chain recombines TRBV27 with TRBJ2-7; D gene unclear. Germline CDR1 MNHEY, CDR2 SMNVEV (reference sequence). There are 13 residues in the CDR3. Trimming pared 5 bases from V and 0 bases from J, leaving 8 bases between. CDR3 in DNA: TGTGCCAGCAGTCCTCCCACCTCCTACGAGCAGTACTTC. It specifies CASSPPTSYEQYF.

CDR3 in amino acids: CASSLEAGRTYEQYF. The DNA of the CDR3 is TGTGCCAGCAGCTTAGAGGCGGGAAGGACCTACGAGCAGTACTTC. The rearrangement links TRBV7-6 to TRBJ2-7; possibly TRBD2 for D (6 bases). CDR1 and CDR2 (germline): SGHVS, FNYEAQ. V shed 1 base and J shed 2 bases, with 12 bases lying between them. The CDR3 covers 15 residues. Looking up the rest from reference TRBV7-6 and TRBJ2-7 gives the full variable domain: GAGVSQSPRYKVTKRGQDVALRCDPISGHVSLYWYRQALGQGPEFLTYFNYEAQQDKSGLPNDRFSAERPEGSISTLTIQRTEQRDSAMYRCASSLEAGRTYEQYFGPGTRLTVT.

This rearrangement joins TRBV7-6 to TRBJ2-7; 10 bases map to TRBD1. There are 13 residues in the CDR3. The germline gives CDR1 SGHVS, CDR2 FNYEAQ. With 7 bases clipped from V and 3 bases from J, the junction kept 3 bases outside the gene matches. The CDR3 region has the DNA TGTGCCAGCAACTGGGACAGGGGCTACGAGCAGTACTTC. Amino acid sequence: CASNWDRGYEQYF. The variable domain in full, with the rest retrieved from reference TRBV7-6 and TRBJ2-7, is GAGVSQSPRYKVTKRGQDVALRCDPISGHVSLYWYRQALGQGPEFLTYFNYEAQQDKSGLPNDRFSAERPEGSISTLTIQRTEQRDSAMYRCASNWDRGYEQYFGPGTRLTVT.

As regards this clonotype: An end of the junction does not agree with germline; a read error may underlie this. The chain carries TRBV7-2 and TRBJ2-1; tentative D call: TRBD2 (6 bases). The CDR3 covers 17 residues. CDR1 and CDR2 (germline): SGHTA, FQGNSA. Here the CDR3 reads CARSLTSGTSNRDEQFF. CDR3 sequence (DNA): TGTGCCAGAAGCTTAACTTCCGGGACTTCAAACCGCGATGAGCAGTTCTTC. Supplemented by reference TRBV7-2 and TRBJ2-1, the full variable domain reads GAGVSQSPSNKVTEKGKDVELRCDPISGHTALYWYRQSLGQGLEFLIYFQGNSAPDKSGLPSDRFSAERTGGSVSTLTIQRTQQEDSAVYLCARSLTSGTSNRDEQFFGPGTRLTVL.

V and J are TRBV12-3 or TRBV12-4 and TRBJ2-5; D perhaps matches TRBD2 (6 bases). V gave up 7 bases and J gave up 1 base, with 22 bases separating them. The CDR3 is 17 amino acids. The CDR3 nucleotides are TGTGCCAGCACCCCCCGACACGGGGGAGCCTTCCAAGAGACCCAGTACTTC. Translation: CASTPRHGGAFQETQYF.

This clonotype occurred many times. This chain links TRBV7-2 with TRBJ2-1; 10 bases are shared with TRBD2. Germline-derived CDR1 and CDR2 are SGHTA and FQGNSA. V shed 2 bases and J 8 bases; nucleotides not matched to a gene: 3. The CDR3 loop spans 14 amino acids. The CDR3 loop is CASSLNSGRYEQFF. The DNA of the CDR3 is TGTGCCAGCAGCTTAAATAGCGGGAGGTATGAGCAGTTCTTC.

This clonotype has only a few counts. This chain's CDR3 is CASSLGGRVEQYF. The CDR3, as DNA: TGTGCCAGCAGTTTGGGCGGGAGGGTCGAGCAGTACTTC. This chain uses TRBV12-3 or TRBV12-4 with TRBJ2-7; TRBD2 matches at 9 bases. V gave up 3 bases and J gave up 6 bases; unmatched junction bases: 3. This CDR3 has 13 residues.

On this clonotype: Mismatch with germline at one junction end may stem from a read error. The rearrangement uses TRBV29-1 and TRBJ2-7, with 7 nucleotides matching TRBD1. The CDR3 is 16 residues long. Germline loops: CDR1 SQVTM, CDR2 ANQGSEA. The CDR3 DNA follows: TGCGGCGTTGAGACCCTGACAGGGAGAGTTTCCGGCGAGCAGTACTTC. Translation gives CGVETLTGRVSGEQYF.

The chain joins TRBV27 to TRBJ2-1; 7 positions agree with TRBD1. V was clipped by 5 bases and J by 9 bases; unmatched bases: 10. The germline CDR1 and CDR2 sequences are MNHEY and SMNVEV (reference sequence). The CDR3 has 14 residues. This chain's CDR3 is CASSHGQAVGEQFF. For the CDR3, the DNA is TGTGCCAGCAGTCACGGACAGGCGGTGGGTGAGCAGTTCTTC.

This chain links TRBV7-3 with TRBJ2-1; 8 bases line up with TRBD1. There are 16 residues in the CDR3. Per the germline V gene, CDR1 is SGHTA and CDR2 is FQGTGA. V lost 0 bases to trimming and J lost 8 bases; unmatched junction nucleotides: 9. The CDR3 DNA reads TGTGCCAGCAGCTTAACCTCAGGACAGGGATTCGATGAGCAGTTCTTC. Encoded protein: CASSLTSGQGFDEQFF.

This clonotype was found many times. The chain carries TRBV7-6 and TRBJ2-1; no firm D call. CDR3 length equals 15 residues. CDR1 is SGHVS and CDR2 is FNYEAQ in the germline V gene. V shed 5 bases and J shed 0 bases, with 11 bases lying between them. CDR3 protein: CASSLSLSSYNEQFF. The CDR3 nucleotides read TGTGCCAGCAGCCTATCTCTGAGCTCCTACAATGAGCAGTTCTTC.

In this sample, this clonotype turned up a few times. The chain combines TRBV7-3 with TRBJ2-3; D uncertain. Between the trimmed V and J ends, which lost 2 bases and 2 bases, there was a span of 8 bases. Germline loops: CDR1 SGHTA, CDR2 FQGTGA. CDR3 length: 14 residues. CDR3 residues: CASSLDSTTDTQYF. CDR3 in DNA: TGTGCCAGCAGCTTAGACTCCACCACAGATACGCAGTATTTT.

This clonotype was picked up a small number of times. The CDR3 loop is CASSHDRAGSYTF. The CDR3 nucleotides read TGTGCCAGCAGTCACGACAGAGCCGGGAGCTACACCTTC. V is TRBV12-3 or TRBV12-4 and J is TRBJ1-2; tentatively, D is TRBD1 (5 bases). This CDR3 has 13 residues. V gave up 5 bases and J gave up 9 bases, with 16 bases separating them.